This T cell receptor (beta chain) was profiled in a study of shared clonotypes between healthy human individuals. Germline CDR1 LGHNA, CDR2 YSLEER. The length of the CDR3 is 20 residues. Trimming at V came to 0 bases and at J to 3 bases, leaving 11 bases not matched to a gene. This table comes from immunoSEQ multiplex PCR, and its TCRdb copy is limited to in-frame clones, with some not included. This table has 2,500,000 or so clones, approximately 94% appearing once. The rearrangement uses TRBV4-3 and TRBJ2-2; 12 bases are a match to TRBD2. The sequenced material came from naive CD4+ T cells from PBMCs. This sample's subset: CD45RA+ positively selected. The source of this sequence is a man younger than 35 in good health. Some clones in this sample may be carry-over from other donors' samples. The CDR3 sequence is CASSQDFASGRAGDTGELFF. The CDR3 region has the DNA TGCGCCAGCAGCCAAGATTTTGCTAGCGGGAGGGCCGGGGACACCGGGGAGCTGTTTTTT.